A selection of T cell receptor beta chains follows, all from one sample in a study of blood T cell repertoires in COVID-19. The data were produced by immunoSEQ multiplex PCR, yet TCRdb's version contains in-frame clones alone and is incomplete. The sample records fewer than 300,000 clones, approximately 91% being singletons. The source material was peripheral blood. The receptors were gathered from a person under 35 with COVID-19, enrolled during active disease. Each CDR3 is given with its conserved first and last residue. Each record gives: D gene, clone size, J gene, V gene, CDR3 DNA, CDR3 protein. D genes are given only for firm matches. Clone size is not always given. Where it is, it says once, few, many or a class for expanded clones.

TRBD2,few,TRBJ2-7,TRBV28,TGTGCCAGCAGTATACCGGGACTATACTCCTACGAGCAGTACTTC,CASSIPGLYSYEQYF
NA,NA,TRBJ2-3,TRBV29-1,TGCAGCGTTGAAGACGGCGGTCGAGACAGGTTTGGCGATACGCAGTATTTT,CSVEDGGRDRFGDTQYF
TRBD1,NA,TRBJ2-7,TRBV25-1,TGTGCCAGCAGTGAGTCCGGGACAGACTACGAGCAGTACTTC,CASSESGTDYEQYF
NA,NA,TRBJ1-5,TRBV14,TGTGCCAGCAGCTCACAGCATTTT,CASSSQHF
NA,NA,TRBJ2-7,TRBV5-4,TGTGCCAGCAGCTTGGAAGGGGGGGGTTCCTACGAGCAGTACTTC,CASSLEGGGSYEQYF
TRBD1,NA,TRBJ2-5,TRBV5-1,TGCGCCAGCAGCCCGGGGACAGTGGAAGAGACCCAGTACTTC,CASSPGTVEETQYF
TRBD2,NA,TRBJ2-3,TRBV4-3,TGCGCCAGCAGCCAAGAGGGGGGACTAGCGGGAGAGGGGTATACGCAGTATTTT,CASSQEGGLAGEGYTQYF
TRBD2,NA,TRBJ2-2,TRBV24-1,TGTGCCACCAGTGACGCTTCTCTAGCGGGAGGAAGGGTCACCGGGGAGCTGTTTTTT,CATSDASLAGGRVTGELFF
TRBD1,NA,TRBJ1-1,TRBV4-1,TGCGCCAGCAGAGACAGGGATTGGCCTGAAGCTTTCTTT,CASRDRDWPEAFF
NA,NA,TRBJ2-1,TRBV9,TGTGCCAGCAGTTACCAGGGGTTAACTACTAATGAGCAGTTCTTC,CASSYQGLTTNEQFF
NA,once,TRBJ2-7,TRBV27,TGTGCCAGCAGTCTCCAGGCACAGGGCGAGTACGAGCAGTACTTC,CASSLQAQGEYEQYF
NA,NA,TRBJ1-5,TRBV19,TGTGCCAGTAGTATATTGACAGCGCCCTATCAGCCCCAGCATTTT,CASSILTAPYQPQHF
TRBD1,NA,TRBJ1-2,TRBV6-1,TGTGCCAGCAGTGAAGCGGCCCCAGGGGGCTTCTATGGCTACACCTTC,CASSEAAPGGFYGYTF
TRBD2,NA,TRBJ2-5,TRBV15,TGTGCCACCCGCGGGAGGGCCGCAGAGACCCAGTACTTC,CATRGRAAETQYF
TRBD1,NA,TRBJ2-7,TRBV30,TGTGCCTCGGCCCGGGACAGGGAGTACAACGAGCAGTACTTC,CASARDREYNEQYF
NA,NA,TRBJ2-3,TRBV3-1/TRBV3-2,TGTGCCAGCAGCCTTTCTAGCAGTAGCACAGATACGCAGTATTTT,CASSLSSSSTDTQYF
TRBD1,NA,TRBJ1-1,TRBV6-5,TGTGCCAGCATCAGAGACAGGGACACTGAAGCTTTCTTT,CASIRDRDTEAFF
TRBD2,NA,TRBJ2-3,TRBV9,TGTGCCAGCAGTTTCGATATAGCGGGAGACACAGATACGCAGTATTTT,CASSFDIAGDTDTQYF
TRBD1,NA,TRBJ2-7,TRBV28,TGTGCCAGCAGTCCTCAAATTGTTGCGGGACAGGAGTACTTC,CASSPQIVAGQEYF
TRBD1,NA,TRBJ1-1,TRBV7-9,TGTGCCAGCAGCTTAGAAGCAGGGGGAAACACTGAAGCTTTCTTT,CASSLEAGGNTEAFF
NA,NA,TRBJ2-7,TRBV11-2,TGTGCCAGCAGCTCCCCATTCGGCGAGCAGTACTTC,CASSSPFGEQYF
TRBD1,once,TRBJ2-7,TRBV6-5,TGTGCCAGCAGTCCAGGGGGTGAGCAGTACTTC,CASSPGGEQYF
NA,once,TRBJ1-5,TRBV7-8,TGTGCCAGCAGCCCTAGGGACTACGGAAGGCCCCAGCATTTT,CASSPRDYGRPQHF
NA,NA,TRBJ2-1,TRBV7-2,TGTGCCAGCAGCTTAGCCCCCTGGCGGGAATATTACAATGAGCAGTTCTTC,CASSLAPWREYYNEQFF
NA,NA,TRBJ2-7,TRBV7-2,TGTGCCAGCAGCCCCCAGGGGCGGTCCGCGACAATTAGCTCCTACGAGCAGTACTTC,CASSPQGRSATISSYEQYF
TRBD1,NA,TRBJ1-5,TRBV6-2/TRBV6-3,TGTGCCAGCAGTTCATACTCGGACAGGGGGCAGGGGCAGCCCCAGCATTTT,CASSSYSDRGQGQPQHF
NA,once,TRBJ1-3,TRBV28,TGTGCCAGCAGTTTAGGGAGCTTAAACACCATATATTTT,CASSLGSLNTIYF
NA,NA,TRBJ2-7,TRBV30,TGTGCCTGGAGTGGCGGGGGCCACTACTACGAGCAGTACTTC,CAWSGGGHYYEQYF
NA,once,TRBJ2-5,TRBV19,TGTGCCAGTAGTATCATAACGACGGGGCAAGAGACCCAGTACTTC,CASSIITTGQETQYF
NA,NA,TRBJ2-6,TRBV28,TGTGCCAGCACTGTAAATTCTGGGGCCAACGTCCTGACTTTC,CASTVNSGANVLTF
TRBD2,NA,TRBJ2-1,TRBV5-6,TGTGCCAGCAGCACCATTCGGGAGGAAAGAAATGAGCAGTTCTTC,CASSTIREERNEQFF
TRBD1,once,TRBJ1-3,TRBV27,TGTGCCAGCACGGCGACAGGGGTTGCTGGAAACACCATATATTTT,CASTATGVAGNTIYF
TRBD2,NA,TRBJ2-7,TRBV6-5,TGTGCCAGCAGTTACTTGAGCGGGAGCATCCACGAGCAGTACTTC,CASSYLSGSIHEQYF
TRBD1,NA,TRBJ1-3,TRBV19,TGTGCCACCTCAACAGGGGGCCTTGGAAACACCATATATTTT,CATSTGGLGNTIYF
NA,NA,TRBJ1-6,TRBV5-1,TGCGCCAGCCAAACAGGGAGCTCCTATAATTCACCCCTCCACTTT,CASQTGSSYNSPLHF
NA,NA,TRBJ1-1,TRBV9,TGTGCCAGCAGCGTAGGCCTGATAGAGAACACTGAAGCTTTCTTT,CASSVGLIENTEAFF
TRBD2,NA,TRBJ2-1,TRBV2,TGTGCCAGCAGTGAAGCAGGCCTAGCGGGAGTTAATGAGCAGTTCTTC,CASSEAGLAGVNEQFF
NA,NA,TRBJ1-1,TRBV6-1,TGTGCCAGCAGTGAAGTTGGGAGCTCTGGTGTTGCTTTCTTT,CASSEVGSSGVAFF
NA,NA,TRBJ2-1,TRBV10-2,TGCACCAGCAGTGAGTTCTCTGGGGCATCAAGGGATGAGCAGTTCTTC,CTSSEFSGASRDEQFF
NA,once,TRBJ2-7,TRBV30,TGTGCCTGGAGTCCCACCAGCTCCTACGAGCAGTACTTC,CAWSPTSSYEQYF
TRBD2,NA,TRBJ2-1,TRBV7-9,TGTGCCAGCAGCTCTCGACTAGCGGACTCCTACAATGAGCAGTTCTTC,CASSSRLADSYNEQFF
NA,NA,TRBJ2-3,TRBV4-1,TGCGCCAGCAGCCGACTAGTTACAGATACGCAGTATTTT,CASSRLVTDTQYF
TRBD1,NA,TRBJ2-1,TRBV5-1,TGCGCCAGCAGCTTGGAGGGACAGAGATACAATGAGCAGTTCTTC,CASSLEGQRYNEQFF
NA,NA,TRBJ2-7,TRBV12-3/TRBV12-4,TGTGCCAGCAGTGAGGACAGCCGCTACGAGCAGTACTTC,CASSEDSRYEQYF
TRBD1,NA,TRBJ2-6,TRBV7-9,TGTGCCAGCAGTGGGACAGGCGTTGTCGCTGGGGCCAACGTCCTGACTTTC,CASSGTGVVAGANVLTF
NA,once,TRBJ2-7,TRBV7-8,TGTGCCAGCAGCCAAGGACAGTTCGAGCAGTACTTC,CASSQGQFEQYF
NA,NA,TRBJ1-1,TRBV30,TGTGCCTGGGCTAGGTCGGCCTCCCTTGGAAACACTGAAGCTTTCTTT,CAWARSASLGNTEAFF
TRBD1,NA,TRBJ1-1,TRBV7-9,TGTGCCAGCAGCGGCCGGGACAGGGATGGGGGCACTGAAGCTTTCTTT,CASSGRDRDGGTEAFF
NA,NA,TRBJ2-7,TRBV18,TGTGCCAGCTCACCACTGGAAGAAGCGCTTACCCCACAAGCCTACGAGCAGTACTTC,CASSPLEEALTPQAYEQYF
NA,NA,TRBJ2-2,TRBV19,TGTGCCAGTATGACAGACAACGGGGAGCTGTTTTTT,CASMTDNGELFF
TRBD1,NA,TRBJ1-1,TRBV7-9,TGTGCCAGCAGCCTACAGGGGAGGAACACTGAAGCTTTCTTT,CASSLQGRNTEAFF
NA,NA,TRBJ2-5,TRBV19,TGTGCCAGTAGTATAGACCGGGGGAGGCAAGAGACCCAGTACTTC,CASSIDRGRQETQYF
NA,NA,TRBJ2-5,TRBV7-9,TGTGCCAGCAGCTCGCCAGTTTTAACGGGAGAGACCCAGTACTTC,CASSSPVLTGETQYF
NA,NA,TRBJ2-7,TRBV18,TGTGCCAGCTCACCACCGGGTCCGGGTAGCTACGAGCAGTACTTC,CASSPPGPGSYEQYF
TRBD2,once,TRBJ2-1,TRBV19,TGTGCCAGTAGTGTCCGGACTAGCGGGGTCTCCTACAATGAGCAGTTCTTC,CASSVRTSGVSYNEQFF
NA,NA,TRBJ1-1,TRBV5-1,TGCGCCAGCAGCTCCTATCCCGCCGCGAACACTGAAGCTTTCTTT,CASSSYPAANTEAFF
NA,NA,TRBJ1-1,TRBV25-1,TGTGCCAGCAGTGAATATCCCCAGGGATTGAACACTGAAGCTTTCTTT,CASSEYPQGLNTEAFF